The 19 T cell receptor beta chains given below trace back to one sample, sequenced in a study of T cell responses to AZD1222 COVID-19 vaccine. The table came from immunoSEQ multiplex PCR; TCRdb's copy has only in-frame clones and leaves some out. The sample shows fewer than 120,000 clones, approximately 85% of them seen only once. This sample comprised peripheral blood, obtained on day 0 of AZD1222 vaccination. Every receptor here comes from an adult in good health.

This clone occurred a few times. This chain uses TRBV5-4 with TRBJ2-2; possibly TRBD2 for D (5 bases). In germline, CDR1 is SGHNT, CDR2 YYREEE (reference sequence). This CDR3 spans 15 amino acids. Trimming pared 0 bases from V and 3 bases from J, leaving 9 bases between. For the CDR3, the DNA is TGTGCCAGCAGCTTGGGGACTGGTCACACCGGGGAGCTGTTTTTT. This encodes CASSLGTGHTGELFF. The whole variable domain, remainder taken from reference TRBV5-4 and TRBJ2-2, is ETGVTQSPTHLIKTRGQQVTLRCSSQSGHNTVSWYQQALGQGPQFIFQYYREEENGRGNFPPRFSGLQFPNYSSELNVNALELDDSALYLCASSLGTGHTGELFFGEGSRLTVL.

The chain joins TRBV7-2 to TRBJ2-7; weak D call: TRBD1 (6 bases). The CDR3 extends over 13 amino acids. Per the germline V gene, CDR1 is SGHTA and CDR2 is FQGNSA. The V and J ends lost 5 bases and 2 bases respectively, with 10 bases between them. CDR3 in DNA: TGTGCCAGCAGCCCACAGGGCCCCTACGAGCAGTACTTC. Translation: CASSPQGPYEQYF.

CDR3 nucleotides: TGTGCCAGCAGGGGACAGGGGCGTAATTCACCCCTCCACTTT. Amino acids: CASRGQGRNSPLHF. V and J are TRBV2 and TRBJ1-6, with 10 bases that match TRBD1. CDR1 SNHLY and CDR2 FYNNEI come from the germline V gene. The CDR3 loop spans 14 amino acids. V lost 6 bases, J lost 6 bases, and 2 bases stayed unmatched.

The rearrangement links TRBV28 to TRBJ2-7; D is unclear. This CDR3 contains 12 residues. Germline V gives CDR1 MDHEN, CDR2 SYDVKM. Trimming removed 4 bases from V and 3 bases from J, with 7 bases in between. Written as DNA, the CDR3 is TGTGCCAGCAGTTCCGGATTCTACGAGCAGTACTTC. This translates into CASSSGFYEQYF.

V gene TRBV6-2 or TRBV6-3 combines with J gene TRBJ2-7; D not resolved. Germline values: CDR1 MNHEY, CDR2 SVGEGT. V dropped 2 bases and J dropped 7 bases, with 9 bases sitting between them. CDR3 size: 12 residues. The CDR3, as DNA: TGTGCCAGCAGTTACCCGAGCCGGGAGCAGTACTTC. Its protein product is CASSYPSREQYF.

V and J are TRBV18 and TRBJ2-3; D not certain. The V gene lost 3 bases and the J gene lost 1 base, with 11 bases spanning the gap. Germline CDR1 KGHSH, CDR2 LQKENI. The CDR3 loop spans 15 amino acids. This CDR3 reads CASSPQSLGTDTQYF. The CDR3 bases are TGTGCCAGCTCACCCCAATCGCTGGGCACAGATACGCAGTATTTT.

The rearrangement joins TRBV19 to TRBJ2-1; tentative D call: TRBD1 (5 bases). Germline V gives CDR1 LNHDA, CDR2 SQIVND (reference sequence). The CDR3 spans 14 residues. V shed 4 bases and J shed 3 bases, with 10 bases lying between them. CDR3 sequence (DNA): TGTGCCAGTAGTAGACAGAATTTCTACAATGAGCAGTTCTTC. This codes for CASSRQNFYNEQFF.

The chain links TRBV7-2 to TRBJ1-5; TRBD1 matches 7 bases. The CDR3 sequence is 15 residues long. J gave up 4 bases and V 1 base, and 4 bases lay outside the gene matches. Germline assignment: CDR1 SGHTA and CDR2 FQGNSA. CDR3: CASSLGSGGNQPQHF. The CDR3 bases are TGTGCCAGCAGCTTAGGTTCAGGGGGGAATCAGCCCCAGCATTTT.

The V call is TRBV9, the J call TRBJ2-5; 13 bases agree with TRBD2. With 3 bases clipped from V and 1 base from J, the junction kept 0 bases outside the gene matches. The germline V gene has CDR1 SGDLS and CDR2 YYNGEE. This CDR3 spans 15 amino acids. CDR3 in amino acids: CASSGTSGSQETQYF. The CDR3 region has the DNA TGTGCCAGCAGCGGGACTAGCGGGAGCCAAGAGACCCAGTACTTC.

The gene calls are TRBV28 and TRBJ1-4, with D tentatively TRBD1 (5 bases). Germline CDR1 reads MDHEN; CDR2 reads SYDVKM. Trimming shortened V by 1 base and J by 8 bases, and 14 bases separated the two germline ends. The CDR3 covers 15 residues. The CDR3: CASSLSGQGGEKLFF. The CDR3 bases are TGTGCCAGCAGTTTATCTGGGCAGGGAGGAGAAAAACTGTTTTTT.

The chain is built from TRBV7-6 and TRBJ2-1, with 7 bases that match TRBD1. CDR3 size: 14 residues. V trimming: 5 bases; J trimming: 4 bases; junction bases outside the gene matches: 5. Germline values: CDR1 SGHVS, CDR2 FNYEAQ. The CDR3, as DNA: TGTGCCAGCAGCATTGGACAGGTTTACAATGAGCAGTTCTTC. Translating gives CASSIGQVYNEQFF.

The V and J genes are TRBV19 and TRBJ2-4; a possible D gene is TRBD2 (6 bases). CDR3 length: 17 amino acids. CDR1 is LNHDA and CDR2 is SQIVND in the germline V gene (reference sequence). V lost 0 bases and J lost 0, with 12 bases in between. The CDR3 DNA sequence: TGTGCCAGTAGTATAGATTGGGCGGGGACAGCCAAAAACATTCAGTACTTC. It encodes CASSIDWAGTAKNIQYF.

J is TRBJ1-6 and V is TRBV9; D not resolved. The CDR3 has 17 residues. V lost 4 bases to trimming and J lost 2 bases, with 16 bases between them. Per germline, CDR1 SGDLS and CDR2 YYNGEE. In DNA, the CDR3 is TGTGCCAGCAGCCACCCCCCGGGAAGCCCCTATAATTCACCCCTCCACTTT. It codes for CASSHPPGSPYNSPLHF.

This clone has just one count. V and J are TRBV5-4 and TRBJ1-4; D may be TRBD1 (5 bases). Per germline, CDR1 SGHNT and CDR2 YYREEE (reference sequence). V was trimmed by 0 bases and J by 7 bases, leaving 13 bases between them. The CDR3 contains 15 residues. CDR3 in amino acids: CASSLGQGSVEKLFF. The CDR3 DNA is TGTGCCAGCAGCTTGGGGCAGGGCTCAGTTGAAAAACTGTTTTTT.

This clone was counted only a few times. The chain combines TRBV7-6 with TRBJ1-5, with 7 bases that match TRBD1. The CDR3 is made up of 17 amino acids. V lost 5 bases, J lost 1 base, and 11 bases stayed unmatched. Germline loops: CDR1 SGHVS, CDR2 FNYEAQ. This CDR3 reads CASSQGVFGQSNQPQHF. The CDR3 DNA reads TGTGCCAGCAGCCAGGGGGTCTTCGGACAGAGCAATCAGCCCCAGCATTTT.

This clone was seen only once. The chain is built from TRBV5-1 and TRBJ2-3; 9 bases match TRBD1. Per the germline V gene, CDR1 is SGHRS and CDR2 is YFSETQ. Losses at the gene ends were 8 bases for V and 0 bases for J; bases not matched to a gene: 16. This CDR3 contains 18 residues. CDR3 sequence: CASTAGTGPIASTDTQYF. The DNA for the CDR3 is TGCGCCAGTACAGCCGGGACAGGGCCCATCGCTAGCACAGATACGCAGTATTTT.

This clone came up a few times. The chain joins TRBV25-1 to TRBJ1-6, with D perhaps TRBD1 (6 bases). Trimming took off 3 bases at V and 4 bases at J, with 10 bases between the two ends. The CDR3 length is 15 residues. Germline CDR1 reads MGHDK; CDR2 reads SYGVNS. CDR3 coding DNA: TGTGCCAGCAGTGATGCAGGACAGTATAATTCACCCCTCCACTTT. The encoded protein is CASSDAGQYNSPLHF.

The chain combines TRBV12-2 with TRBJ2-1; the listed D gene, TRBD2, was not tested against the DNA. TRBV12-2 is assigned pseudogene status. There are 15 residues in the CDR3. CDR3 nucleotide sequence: TGTGCAAGTCGCTTAGAGGCGGGGTGCTACAATGAGCAGTTCTTC. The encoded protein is CASRLEAGCYNEQFF.

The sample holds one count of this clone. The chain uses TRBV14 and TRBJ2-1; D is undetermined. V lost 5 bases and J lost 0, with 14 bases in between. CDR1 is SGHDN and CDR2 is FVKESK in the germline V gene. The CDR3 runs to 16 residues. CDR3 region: CASSILSSSSYNEQFF. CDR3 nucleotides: TGTGCCAGCAGCATATTAAGCAGTAGCTCCTACAATGAGCAGTTCTTC. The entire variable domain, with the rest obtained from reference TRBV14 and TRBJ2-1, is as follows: EAGVTQFPSHSVIEKGQTVTLRCDPISGHDNLYWYRRVMGKEIKFLLHFVKESKQDESGMPNNRFLAERTGGTYSTLKVQPAELEDSGVYFCASSILSSSSYNEQFFGPGTRLTVL.